This TCR beta chain was profiled in a study of T-cell reconstitution after alpha-beta-depleted transplantation in children. Deletions cut 4 bases from V and 0 bases from J, with 10 bases between. CDR1 is SGHRS, CDR2 YFSETQ, per germline. The CDR3 is 15 amino acids. Molecular barcoding with unique molecular identifiers was used for the TCRbeta library. TCRdb re-called the PCR reads through MiXCR, storing one row per CDR3 protein. The repertoire has fewer than 750,000 distinct CDR3 sequences, over 20% of them found once; the top ten carry around 36%. Whole-study results and caveats: One year post-transplant, T-cell counts and diversity were largely derived from T cells produced anew. Reports say that about two months after transplant, the alpha-beta T cells came out of several hundred graft clones that had expanded.

A word on this clonotype: Its antigen is not known.

This receptor was obtained from a boy in the first two years of life with Wiskott-Aldrich syndrome, due to receive a stem cell transplant. J is TRBJ2-2 and V is TRBV5-1; D uncertain. The sequenced sample was PBMCs, obtained before TCRalphabeta/CD19-depleted stem cell transplant. The CDR3 spells CASSPSVPNTGELFF. CDR3 nucleotides: TGCGCCAGCAGCCCCTCGGTCCCGAACACCGGGGAGCTGTTTTTT. Looking up the rest from reference TRBV5-1 and TRBJ2-2 gives the full variable domain: KAGVTQTPRYLIKTRGQQVTLSCSPISGHRSVSWYQQTPGQGLQFLFEYFSETQRNKGNFPGRFSGRQFSNSRSEMNVSTLELGDSALYLCASSPSVPNTGELFFGEGSRLTVL.